This TCR beta chain emerged from a study of cytomegalovirus exposure and HLA in healthy donors. There are 11 residues in the CDR3. V lost 5 bases to trimming and J lost 5 bases, with 10 bases between them. Germline V gene sequence: CDR1 DFQATT, CDR2 SNEGSKA (reference sequence). It was with 60 Vbeta and 13 Jbeta primers that the PCR ran. Method: immunoSEQ multiplex PCR; TCRdb's copy keeps in-frame clones and lacks some. The sample holds 110,000 to 150,000 clones. Notes on this clone: Its specificity is not known.

Study-level results: The study listed approximately 160 cytomegalovirus-associated TCR beta chains.

Sequencing input: PBMCs. The chain carries TRBV20-1 and TRBJ2-7, with D possibly being TRBD1 (5 bases). The source is a male donor in good health and CMV-seronegative. The CDR3 bases are TGCAGTGCTTGGGGCGACCACGAGCAGTACTTC. It translates to CSAWGDHEQYF.